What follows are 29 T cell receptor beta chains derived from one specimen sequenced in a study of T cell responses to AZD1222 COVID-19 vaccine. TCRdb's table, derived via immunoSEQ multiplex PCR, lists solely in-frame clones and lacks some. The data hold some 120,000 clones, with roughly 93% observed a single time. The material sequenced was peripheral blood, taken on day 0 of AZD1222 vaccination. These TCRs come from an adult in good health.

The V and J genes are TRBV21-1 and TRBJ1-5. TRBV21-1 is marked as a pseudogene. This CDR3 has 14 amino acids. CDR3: CASIRELWDQPQHF. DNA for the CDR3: TGTGCCAGCATCCGAGAACTTTGGGATCAGCCCCAGCATTTT.

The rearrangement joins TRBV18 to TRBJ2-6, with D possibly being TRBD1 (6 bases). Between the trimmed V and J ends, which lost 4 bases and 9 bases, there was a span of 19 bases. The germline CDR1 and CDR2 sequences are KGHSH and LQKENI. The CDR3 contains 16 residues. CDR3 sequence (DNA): TGTGCCAGCTCACACCCAGGGGCAAGGGATAGCAACGTCCTGACTTTC. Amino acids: CASSHPGARDSNVLTF.

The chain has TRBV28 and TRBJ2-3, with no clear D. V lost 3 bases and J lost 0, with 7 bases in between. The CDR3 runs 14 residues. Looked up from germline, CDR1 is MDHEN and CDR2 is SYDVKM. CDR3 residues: CASSLSSSTDTQYF. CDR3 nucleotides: TGTGCCAGCAGTTTGAGTAGCAGCACAGATACGCAGTATTTT.

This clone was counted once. CDR3 sequence reads: CASSVQESMHYGYTF. The CDR3 bases are TGCGCCAGCAGTGTTCAGGAGTCGATGCACTATGGCTACACCTTC. The genes are TRBV10-1 and TRBJ1-2; no reliable D call. Germline V gene data show CDR1 as WNHNN and CDR2 as SYGVQD (reference sequence). The V end lost 4 bases, the J end lost 3 bases, and 15 bases lay between the germline ends. This CDR3 region has 15 residues.

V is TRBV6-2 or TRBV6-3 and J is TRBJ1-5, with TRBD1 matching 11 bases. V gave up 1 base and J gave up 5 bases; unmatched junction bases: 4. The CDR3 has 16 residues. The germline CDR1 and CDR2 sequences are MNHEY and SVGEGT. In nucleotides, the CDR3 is TGTGCCAGCAGTTACTTCGGACAGGGGGCACATCAGCCCCAGCATTTT. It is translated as CASSYFGQGAHQPQHF.

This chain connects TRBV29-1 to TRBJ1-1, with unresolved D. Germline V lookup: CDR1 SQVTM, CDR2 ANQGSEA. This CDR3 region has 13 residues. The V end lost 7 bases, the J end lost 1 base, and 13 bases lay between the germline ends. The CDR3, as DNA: TGCAGCGGGGCTCACGGGCGGAACACTGAAGCTTTCTTT. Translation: CSGAHGRNTEAFF. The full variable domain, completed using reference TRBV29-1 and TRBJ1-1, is SAVISQKPSRDICQRGTSLTIQCQVDSQVTMMFWYRQQPGQSLTLIATANQGSEATYESGFVIDKFPISRPNLTFSTLTVSNMSPEDSSIYLCSGAHGRNTEAFFGQGTRLTVV.

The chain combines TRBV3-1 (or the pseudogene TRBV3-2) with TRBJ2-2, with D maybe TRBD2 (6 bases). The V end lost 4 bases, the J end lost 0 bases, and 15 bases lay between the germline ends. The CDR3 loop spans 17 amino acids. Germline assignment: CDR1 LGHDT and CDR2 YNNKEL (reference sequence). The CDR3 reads CASSPRLASANTGELFF. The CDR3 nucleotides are TGTGCCAGCAGCCCTCGTCTTGCTAGCGCGAACACCGGGGAGCTGTTTTTT.

The CDR3 region has the DNA TGTGCCACCAGTGGTCCGACTAGCGGGAAACTCACCTGGGAGCAGTACTTC. Amino acids: CATSGPTSGKLTWEQYF. The chain recombines TRBV24-1 with TRBJ2-7, with 11 nucleotides matching TRBD2. The junction had 15 bases not matched to a gene; V was cut back by 5 bases and J by 7 bases. Germline V gene lookup returns CDR1 KGHDR and CDR2 SFDVKD. This CDR3 contains 17 residues.

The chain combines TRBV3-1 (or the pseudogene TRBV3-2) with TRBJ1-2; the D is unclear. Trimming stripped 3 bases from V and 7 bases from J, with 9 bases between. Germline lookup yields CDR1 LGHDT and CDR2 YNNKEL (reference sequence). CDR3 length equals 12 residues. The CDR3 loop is CASSQLAFGYTF. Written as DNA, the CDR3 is TGTGCCAGCAGCCAGCTGGCATTTGGCTACACCTTC.

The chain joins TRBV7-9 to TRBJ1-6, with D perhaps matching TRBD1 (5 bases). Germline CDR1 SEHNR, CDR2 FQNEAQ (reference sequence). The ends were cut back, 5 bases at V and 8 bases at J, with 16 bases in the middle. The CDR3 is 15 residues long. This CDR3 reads CASSPGTGVDSPLHF. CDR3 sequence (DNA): TGTGCCAGCAGCCCTGGAACAGGAGTGGATTCACCCCTCCACTTT.

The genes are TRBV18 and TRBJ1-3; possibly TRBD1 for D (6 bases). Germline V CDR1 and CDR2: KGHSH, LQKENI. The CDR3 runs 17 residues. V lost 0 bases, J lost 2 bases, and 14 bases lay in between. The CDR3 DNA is TGTGCCAGCTCACCACCGGGACAAATTTTGGCTGGAAACACCATATATTTT. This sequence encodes CASSPPGQILAGNTIYF.

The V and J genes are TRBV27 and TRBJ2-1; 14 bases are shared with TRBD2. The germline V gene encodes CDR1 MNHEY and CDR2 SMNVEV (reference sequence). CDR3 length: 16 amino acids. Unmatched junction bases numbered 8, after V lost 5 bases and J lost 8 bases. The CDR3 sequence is CASSNPGTSGRHEQFF. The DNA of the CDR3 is TGTGCCAGCAGTAACCCGGGGACTAGCGGGAGACATGAGCAGTTCTTC.

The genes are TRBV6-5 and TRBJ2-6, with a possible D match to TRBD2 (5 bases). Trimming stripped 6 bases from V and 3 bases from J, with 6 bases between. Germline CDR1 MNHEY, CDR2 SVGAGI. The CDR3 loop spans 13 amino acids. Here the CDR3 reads CASRRVGANVLTF. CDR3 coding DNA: TGTGCCAGCAGGCGGGTTGGGGCCAACGTCCTGACTTTC.

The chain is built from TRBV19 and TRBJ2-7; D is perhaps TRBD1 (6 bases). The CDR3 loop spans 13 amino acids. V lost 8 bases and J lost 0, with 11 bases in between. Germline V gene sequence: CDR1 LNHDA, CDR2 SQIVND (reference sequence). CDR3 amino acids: CASAGQISYEQYF. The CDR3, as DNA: TGTGCCAGTGCAGGACAGATCTCCTACGAGCAGTACTTC.

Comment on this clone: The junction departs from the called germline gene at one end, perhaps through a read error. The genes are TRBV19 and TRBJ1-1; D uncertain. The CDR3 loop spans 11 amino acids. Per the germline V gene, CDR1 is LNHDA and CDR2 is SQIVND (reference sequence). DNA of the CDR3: TGTGCCAGTACTATAAATGCTGAAGCTTTCTTT. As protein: CASTINAEAFF. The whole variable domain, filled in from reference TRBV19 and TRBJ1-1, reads DGGITQSPKYLFRKEGQNVTLSCEQNLNHDAMYWYRQDPGQGLRLIYYSQIVNDFQKGDIAEGYSVSREKKESFPLTVTSAQKNPTAFYLCASTINAEAFFGQGTRLTVV.

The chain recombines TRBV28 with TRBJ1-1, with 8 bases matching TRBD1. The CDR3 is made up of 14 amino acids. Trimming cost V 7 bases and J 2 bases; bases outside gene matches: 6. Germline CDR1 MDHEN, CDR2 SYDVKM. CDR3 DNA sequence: TGTGCCAGCAATCCGACAGGGGTTAACACTGAAGCTTTCTTT. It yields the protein CASNPTGVNTEAFF.

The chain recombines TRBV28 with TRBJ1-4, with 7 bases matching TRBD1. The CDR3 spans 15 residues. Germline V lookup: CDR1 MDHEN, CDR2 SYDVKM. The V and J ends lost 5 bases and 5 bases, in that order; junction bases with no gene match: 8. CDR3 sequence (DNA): TGTGCCAGCAGTCCCCCGACAGGGTGGAATGAAAAACTGTTTTTT. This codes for CASSPPTGWNEKLFF. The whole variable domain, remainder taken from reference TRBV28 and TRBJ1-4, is DVKVTQSSRYLVKRTGEKVFLECVQDMDHENMFWYRQDPGLGLRLIYFSYDVKMKEKGDIPEGYSVSREKKERFSLILESASTNQTSMYLCASSPPTGWNEKLFFGSGTQLSVL.

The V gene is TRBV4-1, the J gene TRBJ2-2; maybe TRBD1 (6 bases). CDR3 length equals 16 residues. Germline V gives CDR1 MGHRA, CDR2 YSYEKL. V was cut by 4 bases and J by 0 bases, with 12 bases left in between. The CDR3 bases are TGCGCCAGCAGCCCCCCAGGGGAGCCGAACACCGGGGAGCTGTTTTTT. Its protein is CASSPPGEPNTGELFF.

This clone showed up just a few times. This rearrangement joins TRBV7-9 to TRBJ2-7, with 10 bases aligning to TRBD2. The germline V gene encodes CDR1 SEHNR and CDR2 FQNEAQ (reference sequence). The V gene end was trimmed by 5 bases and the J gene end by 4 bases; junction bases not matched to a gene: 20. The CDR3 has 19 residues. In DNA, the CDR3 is TGTGCCAGCAGCACCGATGGGGGAGAGGCAGCGGGAGGGGCATACGAGCAGTACTTC. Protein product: CASSTDGGEAAGGAYEQYF.

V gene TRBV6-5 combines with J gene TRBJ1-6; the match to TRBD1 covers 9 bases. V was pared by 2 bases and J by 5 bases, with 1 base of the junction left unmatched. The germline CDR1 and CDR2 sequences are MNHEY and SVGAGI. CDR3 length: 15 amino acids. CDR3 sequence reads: CASSYDRGDNSPLHF. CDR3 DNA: TGTGCCAGCAGTTACGACAGGGGGGATAATTCACCCCTCCACTTT.

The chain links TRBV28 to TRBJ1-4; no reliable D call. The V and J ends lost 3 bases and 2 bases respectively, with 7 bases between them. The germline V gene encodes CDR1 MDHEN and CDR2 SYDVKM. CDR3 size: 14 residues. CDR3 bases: TGTGCCAGCAGTTTGTTAAGTACTAATGAAAAACTGTTTTTT. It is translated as CASSLLSTNEKLFF.

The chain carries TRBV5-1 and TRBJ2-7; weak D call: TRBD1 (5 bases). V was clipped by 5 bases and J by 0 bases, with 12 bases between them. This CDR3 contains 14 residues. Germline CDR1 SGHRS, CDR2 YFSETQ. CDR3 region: CASRFLTDSYEQYF. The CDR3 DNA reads TGCGCCAGCAGGTTTCTGACAGACTCCTACGAGCAGTACTTC. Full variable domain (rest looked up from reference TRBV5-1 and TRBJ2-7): KAGVTQTPRYLIKTRGQQVTLSCSPISGHRSVSWYQQTPGQGLQFLFEYFSETQRNKGNFPGRFSGRQFSNSRSEMNVSTLELGDSALYLCASRFLTDSYEQYFGPGTRLTVT.

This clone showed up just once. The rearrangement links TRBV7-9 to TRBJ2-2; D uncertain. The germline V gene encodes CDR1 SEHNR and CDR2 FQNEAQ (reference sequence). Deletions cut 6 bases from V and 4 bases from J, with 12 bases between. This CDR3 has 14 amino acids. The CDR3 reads CASRVRAPTGELFF. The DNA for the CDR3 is TGTGCCAGCAGGGTTCGGGCACCCACCGGGGAGCTGTTTTTT.

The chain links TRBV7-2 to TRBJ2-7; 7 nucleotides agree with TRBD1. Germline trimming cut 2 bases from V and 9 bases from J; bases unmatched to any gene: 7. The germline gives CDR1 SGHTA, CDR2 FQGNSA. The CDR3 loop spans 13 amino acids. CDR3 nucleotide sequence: TGTGCCAGCAGCTTATTAGGGACAGTCGGGCAGTACTTC. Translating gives CASSLLGTVGQYF.

CDR3 amino acids: CASMGGVGRAYGYTF. CDR3 nucleotide sequence: TGTGCCAGCATGGGAGGTGTGGGGCGGGCCTATGGCTACACCTTC. V gene TRBV6-5 combines with J gene TRBJ1-2; tentatively, D is TRBD1 (5 bases). The CDR3 has 15 amino acids. V was trimmed by 7 bases and J by 4 bases, leaving 19 bases between them. The V gene's germline CDR1 is MNHEY and CDR2 SVGAGI.

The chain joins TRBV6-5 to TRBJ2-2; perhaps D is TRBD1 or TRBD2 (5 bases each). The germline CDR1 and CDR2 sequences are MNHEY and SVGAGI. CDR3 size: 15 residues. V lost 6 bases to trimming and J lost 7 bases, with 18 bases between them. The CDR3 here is CASSEGSVDVGELFF. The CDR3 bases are TGTGCCAGCAGCGAGGGGTCGGTAGACGTCGGGGAGCTGTTTTTT.

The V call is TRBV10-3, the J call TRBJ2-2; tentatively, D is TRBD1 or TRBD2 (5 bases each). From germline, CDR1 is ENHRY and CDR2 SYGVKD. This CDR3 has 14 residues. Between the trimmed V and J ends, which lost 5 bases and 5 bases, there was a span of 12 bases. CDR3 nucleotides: TGTGCCATCAGTCCTACCGGGACGACCGGGGAGCTGTTTTTT. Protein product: CAISPTGTTGELFF.

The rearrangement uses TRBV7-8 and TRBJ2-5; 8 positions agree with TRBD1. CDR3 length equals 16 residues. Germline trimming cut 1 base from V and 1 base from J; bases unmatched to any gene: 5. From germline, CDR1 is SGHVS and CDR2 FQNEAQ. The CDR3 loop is CASSLVGTGFQETQYF. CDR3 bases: TGTGCCAGCAGCTTAGTTGGGACAGGCTTCCAAGAGACCCAGTACTTC.

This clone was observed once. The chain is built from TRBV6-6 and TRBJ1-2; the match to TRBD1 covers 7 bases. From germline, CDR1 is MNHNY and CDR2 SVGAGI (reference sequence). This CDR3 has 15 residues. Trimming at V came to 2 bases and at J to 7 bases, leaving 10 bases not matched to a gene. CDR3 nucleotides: TGTGCCAGCAGTTACGCGAACAGGGGTCTCGGTGGCTACACCTTC. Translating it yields CASSYANRGLGGYTF.